Below are 17 T cell receptor beta chains sequenced from a single sample in a study of blood T cells in healthy people across ages. It was with a sample-barcoded 5' primer and a J-beta primer mix that a second PCR of about 7 to 12 cycles was run. One entry per CDR3 protein, called by TCRdb with MiXCR from the 5' RACE reads. The sample has 600,000 or so distinct CDR3 sequences, around 21% seen once. Sequenced material: blood. These receptors all stem from a man between 65 and 85 years old in good health.

The chain links TRBV25-1 to TRBJ2-1, with TRBD1 matching over 10 bases. CDR1 is MGHDK, CDR2 SYGVNS, per germline. The CDR3 length is 14 residues. Trimming cost V 4 bases and J 5 bases; bases outside gene matches: 2. CDR3 loop: CASSGGQGNNEQFF. CDR3 sequence (DNA): TGTGCCAGCAGTGGGGGACAGGGGAACAATGAGCAGTTCTTC.

CDR3 DNA: TGTGCCAGCAGCGAGACAGGGGCGGGCTACAATGAGCAGTTCTTC. Translation: CASSETGAGYNEQFF. The chain uses TRBV2 and TRBJ2-1, with 8 bases fitting TRBD1. The CDR3 length is 15 residues. CDR1 SNHLY and CDR2 FYNNEI come from the germline V gene. The J segment lost 3 bases and the V segment lost 6 bases, leaving 7 bases of the junction unmatched.

The J gene is TRBJ1-2, the V gene TRBV20-1, with TRBD1 as a possible D gene (5 bases). CDR3 length equals 13 residues. The ends were cut back, 5 bases at V and 2 bases at J, with 12 bases in the middle. Germline assignment: CDR1 DFQATT and CDR2 SNEGSKA (reference sequence). The CDR3 sequence: CSAPLGGNYGYTF. In DNA, the CDR3 is TGCAGTGCTCCTCTTGGGGGAAACTATGGCTACACCTTC.

This clonotype was seen repeatedly, ten times or more. The J gene is TRBJ2-1, the V gene TRBV11-3; a possible D gene is TRBD1 (5 bases). V was clipped by 6 bases and J by 0 bases, with 15 bases between them. This CDR3 contains 16 residues. CDR1 and CDR2 from the germline V gene are SGHNT and YENEEA. The CDR3 DNA sequence: TGTGCCAGCAGTCTGGCGTGGGGCAGCTCCTACAATGAGCAGTTCTTC. Translating gives CASSLAWGSSYNEQFF.

This chain uses TRBV29-1 with TRBJ1-4, with D uncertain. Trimming took 0 bases from V and 5 from J, leaving 13 bases between them. The CDR3 length is 15 residues. Germline CDR1 and CDR2: SQVTM and ANQGSEA. CDR3 sequence: CSVEEARAGNEKLFF. CDR3 bases: TGCAGCGTTGAAGAGGCCCGGGCGGGGAATGAAAAACTGTTTTTT.

V and J are TRBV6-6 and TRBJ2-1; D is unclear. V lost 6 bases and J lost 2, with 17 bases in between. This CDR3 contains 16 residues. Germline lookup yields CDR1 MNHNY and CDR2 SVGAGI (reference sequence). The CDR3 DNA sequence: TGTGCCAGCAGCTATATGGGTGATAAAGCCTACAATGAGCAGTTCTTC. Its translation: CASSYMGDKAYNEQFF.

The chain couples TRBV5-1 to TRBJ2-3, with TRBD2 identical over 9 bases. There are 17 residues in the CDR3. The ends lost 0 bases at V and 2 bases at J; junction bases unmatched: 7. The germline V gene has CDR1 SGHRS and CDR2 YFSETQ. CDR3 coding DNA: TGCGCCAGCAGCTTGGCCACGGGACTAGCCTCCACAGATACGCAGTATTTT. Residues: CASSLATGLASTDTQYF. Variable domain in full (rest from reference TRBV5-1 and TRBJ2-3): KAGVTQTPRYLIKTRGQQVTLSCSPISGHRSVSWYQQTPGQGLQFLFEYFSETQRNKGNFPGRFSGRQFSNSRSEMNVSTLELGDSALYLCASSLATGLASTDTQYFGPGTRLTVL.

Regarding this clonotype: One junction end disagrees with the germline gene, perhaps due to a read error. This chain uses TRBV2 with TRBJ1-2; D unclear. This CDR3 comprises 13 residues. CDR1 is SNHLY, CDR2 FYNNEI, per germline. The CDR3 region is CAGRPDLAGGYTF. CDR3 in DNA: TGTGCCGGCAGGCCGGACCTCGCGGGGGGCTACACCTTC.

This clonotype has at least ten counts. V gene TRBV7-9 combines with J gene TRBJ2-5, with D possibly TRBD2 on 5 matching bases. The CDR3 is made up of 15 amino acids. CDR1 and CDR2 (germline): SEHNR, FQNEAQ (reference sequence). V dropped 3 bases and J dropped 2 bases, with 13 bases sitting between them. The CDR3 sequence: CASSLWFPGQETQYF. The CDR3 coding sequence is TGTGCCAGCAGCTTGTGGTTCCCGGGACAAGAGACCCAGTACTTC.

The chain couples TRBV12-3 or TRBV12-4 to TRBJ1-4, with D perhaps matching TRBD1 (6 bases). V was pared by 5 bases and J by 8 bases, with 12 bases between. The CDR3 loop spans 13 amino acids. CDR3 DNA sequence: TGTGCCAGCAGTCTGCACAGGGTCGAAAAACTGTTTTTT. This sequence encodes CASSLHRVEKLFF.

This clonotype was counted a few times. The chain employs TRBV19 and TRBJ2-1; D possibly corresponds to TRBD2 (6 bases). The V gene lost 4 bases and the J gene lost 6 bases, with 10 bases spanning the gap. CDR3 size: 13 residues. CDR1 LNHDA and CDR2 SQIVND come from the germline V gene (reference sequence). The CDR3 DNA reads as TGTGCCAGTAGTAACGGGAGAACCAATGAGCAGTTCTTC. It is translated as CASSNGRTNEQFF.

There are many counts of this clonotype. The CDR3 DNA sequence: TGCAGCGTTGAAGTTGGGACCCACACGGAGCAGTACTTC. Amino acids: CSVEVGTHTEQYF. The V gene is TRBV29-1, the J gene TRBJ2-7; D may correspond to TRBD1 or TRBD2 (5 bases each). Looked up from germline, CDR1 is SQVTM and CDR2 is ANQGSEA. V lost 1 base and J lost 7, with 14 bases in between. This CDR3 is 13 amino acids long.

The chain carries TRBV7-9 and TRBJ1-2; tentatively, D is TRBD1 (5 bases). In germline, CDR1 is SEHNR, CDR2 FQNEAQ (reference sequence). Trimming left V 1 base short and J 2 bases short, with 8 bases between. This CDR3 is built from 14 residues. CDR3 DNA: TGTGCCAGCAGCTTAGGGGGCAGCAACTATGGCTACACCTTC. The encoded protein is CASSLGGSNYGYTF.

J is TRBJ2-5 and V is TRBV28; 7 bases are a match to TRBD1. The J call is in doubt because the DNA end fits TRBJ2-7 better. There are 14 residues in the CDR3. Germline lookup yields CDR1 MDHEN and CDR2 SYDVKM. CDR3 DNA sequence: TGTGCCAGCAGAGATGACAGGGTTGAATACGAGCAGTACTTC. It specifies CASRDDRVEYEQYF.

This sequence joins TRBV5-1 and TRBJ2-3; TRBD2 agrees at 9 bases. The CDR3 has 15 residues. With 2 bases clipped from V and 1 base from J, the junction kept 2 bases outside the gene matches. CDR1 SGHRS and CDR2 YFSETQ come from the germline V gene. The DNA of the CDR3 is TGCGCCAGCAGCTTTCGCGGGAGGGGCACAGATACGCAGTATTTT. Translated, it gives CASSFRGRGTDTQYF.

Ten or more counts support this clonotype. The CDR3 reads CSAQQGAQNEQFF. For the CDR3, the DNA is TGCAGTGCTCAACAGGGGGCGCAAAATGAGCAGTTCTTC. The chain joins TRBV20-1 to TRBJ2-1; TRBD1 aligns across 9 bases. Germline loops: CDR1 DFQATT, CDR2 SNEGSKA (reference sequence). Trimming removed 5 bases from V and 7 bases from J; junction bases left unmatched: 6. The CDR3 sequence is 13 residues long.

The J gene is TRBJ2-1, the V gene TRBV11-2; D remains ambiguous. Trimming shortened V by 1 base and J by 0 bases, and 10 bases separated the two germline ends. There are 16 residues in the CDR3. Germline assignment: CDR1 SGHAT and CDR2 FQNNGV. The CDR3 region has the DNA TGTGCCAGCAGCTTAGGGGATAAGAGCTCCTACAATGAGCAGTTCTTC. This encodes CASSLGDKSSYNEQFF.